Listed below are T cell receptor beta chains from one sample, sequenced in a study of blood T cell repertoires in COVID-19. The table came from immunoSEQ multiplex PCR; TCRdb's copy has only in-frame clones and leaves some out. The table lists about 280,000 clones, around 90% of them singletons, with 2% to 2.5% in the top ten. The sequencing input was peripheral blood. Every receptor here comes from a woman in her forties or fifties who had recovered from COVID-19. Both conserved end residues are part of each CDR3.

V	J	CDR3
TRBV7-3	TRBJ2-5	CASSLNRQETQYF
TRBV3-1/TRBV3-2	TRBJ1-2	CASSQNPGLAGYTF
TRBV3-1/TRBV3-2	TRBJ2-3	CASSRGLEIPDTQYF
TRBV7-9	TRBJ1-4	CASSLDLSGVLGEKLFF
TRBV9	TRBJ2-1	CASSVGLAGVLYNEQFF
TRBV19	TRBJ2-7	CASNPRADFPGQYF
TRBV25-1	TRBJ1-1	CASSPIPGQGGDTEAFF
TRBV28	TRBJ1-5	CASSYGLGNQPQHF
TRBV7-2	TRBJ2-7	CASSSGGGYEQYF
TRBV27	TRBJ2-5	CASSPRQGRRQETQYF
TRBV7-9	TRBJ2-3	CASSSLTLSQGTDTQYF
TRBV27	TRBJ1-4	CASSPGQGQEKLFF
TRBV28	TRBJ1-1	CASSFPGVVDTEAFF
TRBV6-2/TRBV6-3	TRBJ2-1	CASSRRDEQFF
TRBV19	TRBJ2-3	CASSPRTEYTDTQYF
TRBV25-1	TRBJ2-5	CASSRYQGIGAQYF
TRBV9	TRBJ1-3	CASSTGEPGRPGNTIYF
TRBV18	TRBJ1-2	CASSLSGGASYGYTF
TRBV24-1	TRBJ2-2	CATSGWDTPTGELFF
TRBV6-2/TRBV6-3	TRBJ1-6	CASSYSRDWYSPLHF
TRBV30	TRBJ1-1	CAWRSTAHMNTEAFF
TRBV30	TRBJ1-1	CACGESTEAFF
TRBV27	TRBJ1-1	CASSLSIRVTEAFF
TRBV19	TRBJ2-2	CASSMRGLGTGELFF
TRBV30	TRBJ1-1	CAWSVQVSTEAFF
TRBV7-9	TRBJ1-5	CASGTDYSNQPQHF